This T cell receptor beta chain was recorded in a study of T cell changes during pregnancy in multiple sclerosis. This clone was seen a single time. Sequencing used immunoSEQ multiplex PCR; TCRdb keeps in-frame clones, though not all of them. The profile shows under 80,000 clones, 80% to 95% of them singletons. The clonotype was recovered from a female donor with multiple sclerosis, enrolled in a pregnancy study. The sequencing used CD4+ T cells from peripheral blood mononuclear cells, collected in the second trimester of pregnancy.

The CDR3 is CASSFGQGDYNEQFF. The CDR3, as DNA: TGTGCCAGCAGCTTTGGTCAGGGCGACTACAATGAGCAGTTCTTC. This rearrangement joins TRBV7-6 to TRBJ2-1, with TRBD1 as a possible D gene (5 bases). This CDR3 is 15 amino acids long. Looked up from germline, CDR1 is SGHVS and CDR2 is FNYEAQ. Trimming pared 3 bases from V and 3 bases from J, leaving 12 bases between.